This T cell receptor (beta chain) was observed in a study of blood T cell repertoires in COVID-19. Study in general: T cells, B-cell-depleted T cells, or PBMCs supplied cDNA or gDNA.

The V gene lost 2 bases and the J gene lost 4 bases, with 6 bases spanning the gap. Germline assignment: CDR1 KGHSH and CDR2 LQKENI. The CDR3 covers 13 residues. Per the authors' pipeline: Amplifying reference gene primers gave estimates of nucleated cell counts. The data were produced by immunoSEQ multiplex PCR, yet TCRdb's version contains in-frame clones alone and is incomplete. Clone size and V and J calls were adopted from that table, with D and trimming inferred from the DNA. The table has roughly 74,000 clones, 70% to 90% seen once. V and J are TRBV18 and TRBJ1-3; no firm D call. The clonotype comes from a man in his sixties or seventies with active or convalescent COVID-19. The material sequenced was peripheral blood. In DNA, the CDR3 is TGTGCCAGCTCACCAGGAGCAGGAAACACCATATATTTT. Translating it yields CASSPGAGNTIYF.